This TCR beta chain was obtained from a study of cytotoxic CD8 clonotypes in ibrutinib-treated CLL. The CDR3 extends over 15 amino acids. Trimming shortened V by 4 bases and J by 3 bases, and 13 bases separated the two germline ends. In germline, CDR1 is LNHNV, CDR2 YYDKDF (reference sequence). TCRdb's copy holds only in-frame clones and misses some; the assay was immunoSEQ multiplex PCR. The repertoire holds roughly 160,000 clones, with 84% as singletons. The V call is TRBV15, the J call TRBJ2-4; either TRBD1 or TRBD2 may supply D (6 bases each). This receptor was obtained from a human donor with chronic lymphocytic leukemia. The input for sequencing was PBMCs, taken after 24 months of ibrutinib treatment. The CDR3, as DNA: TGTGCCACCAGCATGGGGGGCGTCTACAAAAACATTCAGTACTTC. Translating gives CATSMGGVYKNIQYF.